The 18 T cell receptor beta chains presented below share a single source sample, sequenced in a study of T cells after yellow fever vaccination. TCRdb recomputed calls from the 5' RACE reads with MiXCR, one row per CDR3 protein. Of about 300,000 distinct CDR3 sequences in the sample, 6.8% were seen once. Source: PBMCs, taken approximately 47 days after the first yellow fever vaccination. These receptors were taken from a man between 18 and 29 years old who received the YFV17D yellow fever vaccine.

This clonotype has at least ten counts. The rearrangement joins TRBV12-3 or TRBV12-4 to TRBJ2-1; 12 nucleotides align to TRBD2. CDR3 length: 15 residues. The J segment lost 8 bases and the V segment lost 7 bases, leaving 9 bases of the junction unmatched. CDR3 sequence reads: CASTLGLAGGDEQFF. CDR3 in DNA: TGTGCCAGCACCTTGGGGCTAGCGGGGGGGGATGAGCAGTTCTTC.

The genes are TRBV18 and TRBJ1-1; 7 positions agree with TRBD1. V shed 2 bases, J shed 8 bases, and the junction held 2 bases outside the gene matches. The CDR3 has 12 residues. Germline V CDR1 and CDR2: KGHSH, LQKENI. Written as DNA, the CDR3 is TGTGCCAGCTCACCAACGACAGGGGAAGCTTTCTTT. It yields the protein CASSPTTGEAFF.

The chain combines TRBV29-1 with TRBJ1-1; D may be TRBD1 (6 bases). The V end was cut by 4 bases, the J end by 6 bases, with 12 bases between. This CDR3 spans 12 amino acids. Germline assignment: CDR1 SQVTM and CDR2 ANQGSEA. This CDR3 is CSVVGGSPEAFF. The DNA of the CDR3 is TGCAGCGTTGTTGGGGGCTCTCCTGAAGCTTTCTTT.

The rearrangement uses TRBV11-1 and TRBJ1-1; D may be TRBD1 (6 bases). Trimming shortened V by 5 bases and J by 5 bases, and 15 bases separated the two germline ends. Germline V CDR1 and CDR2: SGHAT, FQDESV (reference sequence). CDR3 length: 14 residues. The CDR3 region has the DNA TGTGCCAGCAGCCCCGGGGGGGCGCGTACTGAAGCTTTCTTT. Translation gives CASSPGGARTEAFF.

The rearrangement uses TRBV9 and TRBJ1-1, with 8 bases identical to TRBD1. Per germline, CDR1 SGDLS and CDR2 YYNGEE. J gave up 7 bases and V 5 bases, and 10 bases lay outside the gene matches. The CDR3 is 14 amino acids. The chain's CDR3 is CASRPRGQGGEAFF. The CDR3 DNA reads TGTGCCAGCAGGCCCAGGGGGCAAGGGGGTGAAGCTTTCTTT. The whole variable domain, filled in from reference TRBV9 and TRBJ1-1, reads DSGVTQTPKHLITATGQRVTLRCSPRSGDLSVYWYQQSLDQGLQFLIQYYNGEERAKGNILERFSAQQFPDLHSELNLSSLELGDSALYFCASRPRGQGGEAFFGQGTRLTVV.

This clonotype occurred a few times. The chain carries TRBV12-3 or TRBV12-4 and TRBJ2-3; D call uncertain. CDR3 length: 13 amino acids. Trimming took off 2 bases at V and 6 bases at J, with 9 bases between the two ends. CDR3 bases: TGTGCCAGCAGTTTAAACCGAGATGATACGCAGTATTTT. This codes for CASSLNRDDTQYF.

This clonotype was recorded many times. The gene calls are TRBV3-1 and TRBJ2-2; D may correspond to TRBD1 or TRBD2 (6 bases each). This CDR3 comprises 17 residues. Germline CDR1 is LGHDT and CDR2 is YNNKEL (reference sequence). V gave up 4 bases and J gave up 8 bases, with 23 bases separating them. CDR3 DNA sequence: TGTGCCAGCAGCCCTCGGTTCGGCGGAGGGGGGCGAGGGGAGCTGTTTTTT. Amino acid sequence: CASSPRFGGGGRGELFF.

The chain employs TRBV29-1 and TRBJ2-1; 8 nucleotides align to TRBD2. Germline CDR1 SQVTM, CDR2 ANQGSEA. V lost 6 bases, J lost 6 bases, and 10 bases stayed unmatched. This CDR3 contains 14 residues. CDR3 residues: CSVAPRGGFNEQFF. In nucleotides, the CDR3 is TGCAGCGTAGCTCCTCGGGGGGGTTTCAATGAGCAGTTCTTC.

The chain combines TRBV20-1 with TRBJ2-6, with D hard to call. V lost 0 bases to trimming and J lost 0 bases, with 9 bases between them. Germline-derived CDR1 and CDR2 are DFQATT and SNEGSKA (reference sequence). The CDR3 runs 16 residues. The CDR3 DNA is TGCAGTGCTAGAGATCCCTCCTACTCTGGGGCCAACGTCCTGACTTTC. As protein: CSARDPSYSGANVLTF.

CDR3 in amino acids: CASSITSGNSPLHF. In nucleotides, the CDR3 is TGCGCCAGCAGCATAACTTCAGGGAATTCACCCCTCCACTTT. This sequence joins TRBV5-1 and TRBJ1-6; D perhaps matches TRBD1 (5 bases). Trimming took off 4 bases at V and 7 bases at J, with 12 bases between the two ends. The CDR3 sequence is 14 residues long. From germline, CDR1 is SGHRS and CDR2 YFSETQ.

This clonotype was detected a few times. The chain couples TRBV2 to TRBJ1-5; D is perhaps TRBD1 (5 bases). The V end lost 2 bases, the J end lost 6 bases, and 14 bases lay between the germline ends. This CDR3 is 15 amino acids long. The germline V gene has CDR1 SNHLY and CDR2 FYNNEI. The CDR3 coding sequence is TGTGCCAGCAGTGAACAGGGATCCGGCGCTCAGCCCCAGCATTTT. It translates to CASSEQGSGAQPQHF.

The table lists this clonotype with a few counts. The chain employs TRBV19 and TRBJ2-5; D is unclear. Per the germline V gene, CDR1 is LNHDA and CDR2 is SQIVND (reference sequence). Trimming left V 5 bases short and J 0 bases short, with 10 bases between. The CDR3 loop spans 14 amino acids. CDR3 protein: CASSDPIYQETQYF. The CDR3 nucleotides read TGTGCCAGTAGTGATCCGATCTACCAAGAGACCCAGTACTTC.

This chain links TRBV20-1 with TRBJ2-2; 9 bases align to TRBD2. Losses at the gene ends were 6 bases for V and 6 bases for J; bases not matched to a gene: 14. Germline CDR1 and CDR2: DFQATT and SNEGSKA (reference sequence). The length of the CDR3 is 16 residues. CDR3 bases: TGCAGTGCCACTCCGCCGGCTAGCGGGGTGGCCGGGGAGCTGTTTTTT. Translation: CSATPPASGVAGELFF.

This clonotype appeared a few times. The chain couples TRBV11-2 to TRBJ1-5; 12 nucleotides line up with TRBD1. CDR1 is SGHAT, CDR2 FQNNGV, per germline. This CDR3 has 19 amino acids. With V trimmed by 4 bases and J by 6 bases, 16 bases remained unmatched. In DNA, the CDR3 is TGTGCCAGCAGCTCGGGACAGGGGGCTACTATCTCCCGTGGTCAGCCCCAGCATTTT. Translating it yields CASSSGQGATISRGQPQHF.

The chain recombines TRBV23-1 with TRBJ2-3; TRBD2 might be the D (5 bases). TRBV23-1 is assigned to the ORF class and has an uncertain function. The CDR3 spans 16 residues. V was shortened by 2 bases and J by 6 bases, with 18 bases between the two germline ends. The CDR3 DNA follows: TGCGCCAGCAGTCAAGGTTTAGGGCGGGCGCTTGATACGCAGTATTTT. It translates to CASSQGLGRALDTQYF.

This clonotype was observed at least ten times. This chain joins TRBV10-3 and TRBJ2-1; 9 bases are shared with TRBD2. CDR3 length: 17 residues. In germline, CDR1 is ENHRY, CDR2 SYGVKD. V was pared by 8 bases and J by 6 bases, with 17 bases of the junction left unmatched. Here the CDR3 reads CAISPQGRGGPSNEQFF. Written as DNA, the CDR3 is TGTGCCATCTCCCCCCAGGGGCGGGGGGGCCCGAGCAATGAGCAGTTCTTC.

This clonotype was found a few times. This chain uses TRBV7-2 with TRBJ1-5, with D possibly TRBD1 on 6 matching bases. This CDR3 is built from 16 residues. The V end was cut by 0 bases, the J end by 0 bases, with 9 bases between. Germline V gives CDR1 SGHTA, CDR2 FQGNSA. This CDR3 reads CASSLAFRGSNQPQHF. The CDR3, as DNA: TGTGCCAGCAGCTTAGCGTTCAGGGGTAGCAATCAGCCCCAGCATTTT.

The chain's CDR3 is CASSRGTFQETQYF. The CDR3 nucleotides are TGTGCCAGCAGCCGTGGGACATTCCAAGAGACCCAGTACTTC. The rearrangement links TRBV7-2 to TRBJ2-5, with D perhaps TRBD1 (6 bases). Germline V gene data show CDR1 as SGHTA and CDR2 as FQGNSA. The V and J ends lost 5 bases and 1 base respectively, with 11 bases between them. CDR3 length: 14 residues.